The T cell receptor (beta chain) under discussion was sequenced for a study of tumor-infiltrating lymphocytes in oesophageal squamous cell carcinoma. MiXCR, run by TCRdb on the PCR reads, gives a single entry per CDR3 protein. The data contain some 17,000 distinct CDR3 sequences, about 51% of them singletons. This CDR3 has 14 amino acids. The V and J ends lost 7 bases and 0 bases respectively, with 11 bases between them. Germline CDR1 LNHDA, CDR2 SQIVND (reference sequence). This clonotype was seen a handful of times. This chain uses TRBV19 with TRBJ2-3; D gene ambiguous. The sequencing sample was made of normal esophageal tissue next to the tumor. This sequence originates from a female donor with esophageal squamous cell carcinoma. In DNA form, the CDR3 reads TGTGCCAGTACCGACCGCCTGAGCACAGATACGCAGTATTTT. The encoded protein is CASTDRLSTDTQYF.